A selection of T cell receptor beta chains follows, all from one sample in a study of memory B cells and T cells in multiple sclerosis. No antigen has been assigned to these receptors. Here immunoSEQ multiplex PCR was the method, and the copy in TCRdb shows in-frame clones only, minus some. The table has about 45,000 clones, roughly 82% seen once. Sequencing was done on a sample of PBMCs from blood kept in culture. The receptors stem from a human donor with multiple sclerosis. Both conserved end residues are part of each CDR3. A D gene is named only where the DNA matches it firmly. Some rows mark clone size as missing; the rest say once, few, many or name a class of expanded clone.

D gene,V gene,J gene,clone size,CDR3 protein,CDR3 DNA
NA,TRBV9,TRBJ2-7,NA,CASSVEWGPLYEQYF,TGTGCCAGCAGCGTAGAGTGGGGGCCCCTCTACGAGCAGTACTTC
NA,TRBV7-9,TRBJ1-1,NA,CASSSQLRATEAFF,TGTGCCAGCAGCTCCCAACTAAGGGCCACTGAAGCTTTCTTT
NA,TRBV5-1,TRBJ2-5,NA,CASSLAKETQYF,TGCGCCAGCAGCTTGGCTAAAGAGACCCAGTACTTC
TRBD1,TRBV6-5,TRBJ2-3,NA,CASAGQADTQYF,TGTGCCAGCGCTGGACAGGCAGATACGCAGTATTTT
NA,TRBV7-2,TRBJ1-1,NA,CASSSTAHGYTEAFF,TGTGCCAGCAGCTCAACCGCCCACGGGTACACTGAAGCTTTCTTT
TRBD1,TRBV9,TRBJ2-1,NA,CASSVVGTGAYNEQFF,TGTGCCAGCAGCGTAGTTGGGACAGGGGCCTACAATGAGCAGTTCTTC
TRBD2,TRBV11-2,TRBJ2-7,NA,CASSLDGRLAGVSYEQYF,TGTGCCAGCAGCTTAGATGGGAGACTAGCGGGCGTCTCCTACGAGCAGTACTTC
NA,TRBV6-1,TRBJ1-1,few,CASSESPGWNTEAFF,TGTGCCAGCAGTGAATCCCCAGGTTGGAACACTGAAGCTTTCTTT
NA,TRBV6-1,TRBJ1-3,NA,CASSQGPSSGNTIYF,TGTGCCAGCAGCCAAGGTCCCTCCTCTGGAAACACCATATATTTT
TRBD1,TRBV19,TRBJ1-4,NA,CASSTIRPGQEKLFF,TGTGCCAGTAGTACGATCAGGCCGGGACAGGAAAAACTGTTTTTT
NA,TRBV30,TRBJ1-5,NA,CAWRGSSNQPQHF,TGTGCCTGGAGGGGATCAAGCAATCAGCCCCAGCATTTT
NA,TRBV30,TRBJ1-1,once,CAWSRTGRGNTEAFF,TGTGCCTGGAGTAGGACGGGCAGGGGAAACACTGAAGCTTTCTTT
NA,TRBV5-1,TRBJ2-3,NA,CASSLAGHTDTQYF,TGCGCCAGCAGCTTGGCCGGCCACACAGATACGCAGTATTTT
NA,TRBV5-8,TRBJ1-2,NA,CASSRLGGLTNYGYTF,TGTGCCAGCAGCCGGTTGGGGGGACTCACCAACTATGGCTACACCTTC
NA,TRBV30,TRBJ1-1,NA,CAWSVTVEAFF,TGTGCCTGGAGTGTGACTGTTGAAGCTTTCTTT
NA,TRBV19,TRBJ2-7,NA,CASSIGAGTYEQYF,TGTGCCAGTAGTATCGGGGCAGGAACCTACGAGCAGTACTTC
NA,TRBV18,TRBJ1-2,NA,CASSPLAGTDANYGYTF,TGTGCCAGCTCACCACTGGCAGGTACCGACGCTAACTATGGCTACACCTTC
NA,TRBV10-1,TRBJ2-6,once,CASSDPTSGANVLTF,TGCGCCAGCAGTGATCCAACCTCTGGGGCCAACGTCCTGACTTTC
NA,TRBV18,TRBJ1-1,NA,CASSPQYRSPAGAFF,TGTGCCAGCTCACCTCAATACAGGTCCCCAGCGGGAGCTTTCTTT
NA,TRBV7-8,TRBJ1-1,NA,CASSPPGAGVDTEAFF,TGTGCCAGCAGCCCCCCGGGGGCCGGGGTGGACACTGAAGCTTTCTTT
TRBD2,TRBV27,TRBJ2-3,NA,CASSRGGAADTQYF,TGTGCCAGCAGTCGCGGGGGGGCCGCAGATACGCAGTATTTT
NA,TRBV4-1,TRBJ2-5,NA,CASSQSEGFQETQYF,TGCGCCAGCAGCCAATCGGAGGGGTTCCAAGAGACCCAGTACTTC
NA,TRBV29-1,TRBJ1-5,NA,CSVATGGGQPQHF,TGCAGCGTAGCCACAGGAGGAGGGCAGCCCCAGCATTTT
NA,TRBV10-3,TRBJ1-5,NA,CAISEWGGYDQPQHF,TGTGCCATCAGTGAGTGGGGGGGTTACGATCAGCCCCAGCATTTT
NA,TRBV2,TRBJ2-2,NA,CASSLLGQSTGELFF,TGTGCCAGCAGTCTCCTAGGACAGTCCACCGGGGAGCTGTTTTTT
NA,TRBV4-1,TRBJ2-5,once,CASSQAPGTQYF,TGCGCCAGCAGCCAGGCCCCCGGGACCCAGTACTTC
TRBD2,TRBV15,TRBJ2-2,NA,CATSRDPTSGYTGELFF,TGTGCCACCAGCAGAGACCCGACTAGCGGATACACCGGGGAGCTGTTTTTT
NA,TRBV18,TRBJ1-1,NA,CASSRGGPPNTEAFF,TGTGCCAGCTCCCGAGGAGGGCCTCCGAACACTGAAGCTTTCTTT